The 23 T cell receptor beta chains below all came from one sample that was sequenced in a study of shared clonotypes between healthy human individuals. Clones were sequenced by immunoSEQ multiplex PCR, and TCRdb holds only the in-frame ones, with some missing. The sample lists about 1 million clones, more than 65% occurring once. Source material: memory CD4+ T cells sorted from blood. Subset given: CD45RA-negative fraction. The receptors stem from a man between 18 and 35 years old in good health.

This sequence joins TRBV4-3 and TRBJ1-2; 7 positions match TRBD1. The germline V gene encodes CDR1 LGHNA and CDR2 YSLEER. J gave up 4 bases and V 3 bases, and 8 bases lay outside the gene matches. The CDR3 has 15 amino acids. The CDR3 loop reads CASSQADRVPYGYTF. The CDR3 DNA is TGCGCCAGCAGCCAGGCCGACAGGGTCCCCTATGGCTACACCTTC.

The table lists this clone with a count of one. The same CDR3 is also encoded by other DNA sequences in this sample. This chain uses TRBV10-3 with TRBJ1-1; no firm D call. The CDR3 is made up of 13 amino acids. V was trimmed by 0 bases and J by 1 base, leaving 3 bases between them. Germline loops: CDR1 ENHRY, CDR2 SYGVKD. The CDR3 region has the DNA TGTGCCATCAGTGAGTCCCCGAACACTGAAGCTTTCTTT. Translation: CAISESPNTEAFF.

This clone has more than one count but fewer than ten. V and J are TRBV7-2 and TRBJ1-5; 7 bases agree with TRBD1. This CDR3 is built from 15 residues. Losses at the gene ends were 5 bases for V and 0 bases for J; bases not matched to a gene: 4. The germline V gene encodes CDR1 SGHTA and CDR2 FQGNSA. The CDR3 spells CASSNGQASNQPQHF. CDR3 in DNA: TGTGCCAGCAGCAACGGACAGGCTAGCAATCAGCCCCAGCATTTT.

J is TRBJ2-7 and V is TRBV2; 7 nucleotides line up with TRBD2. Trimming at V came to 7 bases and at J to 6 bases, leaving 9 bases not matched to a gene. CDR3 length: 13 residues. The V gene's germline CDR1 is SNHLY and CDR2 FYNNEI. The CDR3 sequence is CASMQDGGGEQYF. The DNA for the CDR3 is TGTGCCAGCATGCAAGATGGGGGGGGCGAGCAGTACTTC.

This clone has more than one count but fewer than ten. It is likely a read error: a sequence one base away is far more abundant. The CDR3 nucleotides read TGTGCCAGCAGTTTACGGGACAATTCACCCCTCCACTTT. It codes for CASSLRDNSPLHF. This rearrangement joins TRBV28 to TRBJ1-6, with D perhaps TRBD1 (5 bases). Trimming took 2 bases from V and 7 from J, leaving 6 bases between them. This CDR3 contains 13 residues. Per germline, CDR1 MDHEN and CDR2 SYDVKM.

The CDR3 is CASSPDMFNEKLFF. CDR3 DNA: TGTGCCAGCAGCCCCGACATGTTTAATGAAAAACTGTTTTTT. The genes are TRBV9 and TRBJ1-4; D is unresolved. The V gene lost 4 bases and the J gene lost 4 bases, with 11 bases spanning the gap. CDR1 and CDR2 (germline): SGDLS, YYNGEE. The CDR3 contains 14 residues.

CDR3 residues: CASSQDEGWAGELFF. CDR3 nucleotides: TGCGCCAGCAGCCAAGATGAAGGGTGGGCCGGGGAGCTGTTTTTT. The chain links TRBV4-1 to TRBJ2-2; no clear D gene. CDR3 length: 15 amino acids. Trimming removed 0 bases from V and 6 bases from J, with 11 bases in between. Germline assignment: CDR1 MGHRA and CDR2 YSYEKL.

V and J are TRBV5-1 and TRBJ1-1; D is possibly TRBD1 (5 bases). The V end was cut by 1 base, the J end by 1 base, with 11 bases between. CDR1 is SGHRS, CDR2 YFSETQ, per germline. This CDR3 comprises 15 residues. CDR3 DNA: TGCGCCAGCAGCTTGTCGGGCACAGGGAACACTGAAGCTTTCTTT. This codes for CASSLSGTGNTEAFF.

The genes are TRBV6-1 and TRBJ2-7; TRBD2 is a possible D gene (5 bases). The germline V and J ends were trimmed by 3 bases and 2 bases, with 8 bases remaining between them. CDR1 and CDR2 from the germline V gene are MNHNS and SASEGT. This CDR3 is 13 amino acids long. The CDR3 here is CASSEGDTYEQYF. CDR3 sequence (DNA): TGTGCCAGCAGTGAGGGAGACACCTACGAGCAGTACTTC.

This clone was seen more than once but under ten times. The chain joins TRBV29-1 to TRBJ1-5; the D gene is possibly TRBD1 (5 bases). V lost 5 bases and J lost 2, with 10 bases in between. The CDR3 covers 13 residues. CDR1 and CDR2 from the germline V gene are SQVTM and ANQGSEA. CDR3 sequence reads: CSVIGAGNQPQHF. The DNA for the CDR3 is TGCAGCGTTATCGGGGCTGGCAATCAGCCCCAGCATTTT.

On this clone: This same CDR3 is encoded by further DNA sequences in the sample. The rearrangement joins TRBV11-3 to TRBJ2-3, with D maybe TRBD2 (6 bases). The V and J ends lost 3 bases and 3 bases respectively, with 10 bases between them. The length of the CDR3 is 14 residues. Germline V gives CDR1 SGHNT, CDR2 YENEEA. CDR3 in amino acids: CASSLGGRTDTQYF. The CDR3 nucleotides are TGTGCCAGCAGCTTGGGGGGAAGGACAGATACGCAGTATTTT.

The gene calls are TRBV5-1 and TRBJ1-1, with D perhaps matching TRBD1 (5 bases). The germline V gene encodes CDR1 SGHRS and CDR2 YFSETQ. The V end was cut by 0 bases, the J end by 3 bases, with 12 bases between. The CDR3 is made up of 15 amino acids. This CDR3 is CASSLGQGPYTEAFF. Here the CDR3 DNA reads TGCGCCAGCAGCTTGGGGCAGGGCCCGTACACTGAAGCTTTCTTT.

This sequence joins TRBV6-1 and TRBJ1-1; a possible D gene is TRBD1 (6 bases). The CDR3 spans 16 residues. Germline V CDR1 and CDR2: MNHNS, SASEGT. V shed 2 bases and J shed 1 base, with 14 bases lying between them. Here the CDR3 reads CASSEYAGRGNTEAFF. In DNA, the CDR3 is TGTGCCAGCAGTGAATACGCAGGCAGGGGGAACACTGAAGCTTTCTTT.

The CDR3 here is CASSVLTGGYNEQFF. Here the CDR3 DNA reads TGTGCCAGCAGCGTGCTTACGGGAGGCTACAATGAGCAGTTCTTC. This chain links TRBV9 with TRBJ2-1, with 7 bases aligning to TRBD2. The CDR3 sequence is 15 residues long. Germline-derived CDR1 and CDR2 are SGDLS and YYNGEE. J was trimmed by 3 bases and V by 2 bases; bases with no gene match: 5.

Of note for this clone: This may come from a read error, since a much larger clone is one base off. Other DNA sequences in the sample encode the same CDR3. The chain joins TRBV5-1 to TRBJ1-1; D not resolved. The CDR3 is 14 amino acids. V was shortened by 0 bases and J by 0 bases, with 6 bases between the two germline ends. Germline V lookup: CDR1 SGHRS, CDR2 YFSETQ. The CDR3 sequence: CASSLDGLNTEAFF. In nucleotides, the CDR3 is TGCGCCAGCAGCTTGGACGGGTTGAACACTGAAGCTTTCTTT.

This sequence joins TRBV10-2 and TRBJ1-1; 9 nucleotides agree with TRBD1. Germline V gene sequence: CDR1 WSHSY, CDR2 SAAADI. The V gene end was trimmed by 6 bases and the J gene end by 4 bases; junction bases not matched to a gene: 6. The CDR3 has 14 residues. The DNA of the CDR3 is TGCGCCAGCAGGCACAGGGGGCAGAGCACTGAAGCTTTCTTT. It translates to CASRHRGQSTEAFF.

In this sample, this clone turned up once. V is TRBV6-6 and J is TRBJ2-1; possible D gene TRBD2, 6 bases. Deletions cut 8 bases from V and 6 bases from J, with 17 bases between. The CDR3 runs 14 residues. Germline-derived CDR1 and CDR2 are MNHNY and SVGAGI (reference sequence). The CDR3, as DNA: TGTGCCAGCTCACGCCTGGGACTTGGCAATGAGCAGTTCTTC. This gives the protein CASSRLGLGNEQFF.

The rearrangement joins TRBV6-1 to TRBJ2-1; possible D gene TRBD2, 5 bases. The CDR3 sequence is 14 residues long. The germline gives CDR1 MNHNS, CDR2 SASEGT. Trimming removed 4 bases from V and 9 bases from J, with 16 bases in between. CDR3 nucleotides: TGTGCCAGCAGTGTGACCGGGGTGCTGGGTGAGCAGTTCTTC. Its translation: CASSVTGVLGEQFF.

This rearrangement joins TRBV21-1 to TRBJ2-3; TRBD2, the D gene given by the table, was not confirmed from the DNA. TRBV21-1 is described as a pseudogene. The CDR3 consists of 17 residues. The CDR3 reads CASSKEGGGRSTDTQYF. Written as DNA, the CDR3 is TGTGCCAGCAGCAAAGAAGGGGGAGGGCGGAGCACAGATACGCAGTATTTT.

This chain links TRBV18 with TRBJ2-5, with 8 bases aligning to TRBD2. The J call may not be correct, given that the DNA end is closer to TRBJ2-7. In germline, CDR1 is KGHSH, CDR2 LQKENI. This CDR3 spans 15 amino acids. This chain's CDR3 is CASSPPTSGQSEQYF. The CDR3 region has the DNA TGTGCCAGCTCACCACCCACTAGCGGCCAAAGCGAGCAGTACTTC.

For the CDR3, the DNA is TGTGCCAGCAGCCAACGGCCTGAAGCTTTCTTT. Encoded protein: CASSQRPEAFF. The V and J genes are TRBV2 and TRBJ1-1; D unresolved. This CDR3 spans 11 amino acids. CDR1 is SNHLY and CDR2 is FYNNEI in the germline V gene. V was shortened by 6 bases and J by 6 bases, with 8 bases between the two germline ends.

This chain uses TRBV5-5 with TRBJ1-5; D is unclear. The germline CDR1 and CDR2 sequences are SGHKS and YYEKEE (reference sequence). The V end was cut by 1 base, the J end by 3 bases, with 8 bases between. The CDR3 has 14 amino acids. DNA for the CDR3: TGTGCCAGCAGCTTGACAGTAATCAATCAGCCCCAGCATTTT. Amino acid sequence: CASSLTVINQPQHF.

This clone occurred once. The genes are TRBV7-2 and TRBJ2-7, with 7 bases fitting TRBD1. CDR1 SGHTA and CDR2 FQGNSA come from the germline V gene. The CDR3 runs to 13 residues. V was clipped by 5 bases and J by 4 bases; unmatched bases: 5. The DNA for the CDR3 is TGTGCCAGCAGCCCGACAGGGTCGTACGAGCAGTACTTC. It encodes CASSPTGSYEQYF.